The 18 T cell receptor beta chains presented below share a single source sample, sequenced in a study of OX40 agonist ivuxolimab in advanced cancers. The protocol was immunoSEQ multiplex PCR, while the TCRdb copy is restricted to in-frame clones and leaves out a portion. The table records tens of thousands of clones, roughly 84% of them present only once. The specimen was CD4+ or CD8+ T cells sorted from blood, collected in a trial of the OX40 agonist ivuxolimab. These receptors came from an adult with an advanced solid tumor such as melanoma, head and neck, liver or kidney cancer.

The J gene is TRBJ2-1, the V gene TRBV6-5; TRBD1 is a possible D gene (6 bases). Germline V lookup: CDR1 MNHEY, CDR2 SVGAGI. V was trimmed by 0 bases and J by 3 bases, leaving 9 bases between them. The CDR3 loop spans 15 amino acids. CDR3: CASSYSQGHYNEQFF. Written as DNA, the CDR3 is TGTGCCAGCAGTTACTCACAGGGACACTACAATGAGCAGTTCTTC.

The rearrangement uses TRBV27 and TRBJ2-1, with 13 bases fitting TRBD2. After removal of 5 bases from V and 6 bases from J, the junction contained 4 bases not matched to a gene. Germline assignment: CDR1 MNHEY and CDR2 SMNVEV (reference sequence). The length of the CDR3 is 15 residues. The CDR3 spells CASSPGLAGSNEQFF. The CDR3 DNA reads TGTGCCAGCAGTCCGGGACTAGCGGGAAGCAATGAGCAGTTCTTC.

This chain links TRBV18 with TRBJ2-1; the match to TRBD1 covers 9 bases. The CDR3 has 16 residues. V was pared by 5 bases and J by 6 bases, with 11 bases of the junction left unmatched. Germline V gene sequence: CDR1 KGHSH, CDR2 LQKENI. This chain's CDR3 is CASSYYGQGRSNEQFF. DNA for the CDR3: TGTGCCAGCTCATACTATGGACAGGGGAGAAGCAATGAGCAGTTCTTC.

For the CDR3, the DNA is TGTGCCAGCAGCTTACGCAGGGGAGAAGAGACCCAGTACTTC. Translating gives CASSLRRGEETQYF. The rearrangement uses TRBV7-9 and TRBJ2-5; the D gene is possibly TRBD1 (6 bases). Trimming cost V 2 bases and J 3 bases, with 10 bases left between them. This CDR3 contains 14 residues. Germline assignment: CDR1 SEHNR and CDR2 FQNEAQ (reference sequence).

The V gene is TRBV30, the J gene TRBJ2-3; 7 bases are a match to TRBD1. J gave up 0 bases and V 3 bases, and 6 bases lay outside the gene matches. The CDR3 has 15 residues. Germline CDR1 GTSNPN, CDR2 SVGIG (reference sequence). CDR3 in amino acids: CAWSQGQFSTDTQYF. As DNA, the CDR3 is TGTGCCTGGAGCCAGGGACAGTTCAGCACAGATACGCAGTATTTT.

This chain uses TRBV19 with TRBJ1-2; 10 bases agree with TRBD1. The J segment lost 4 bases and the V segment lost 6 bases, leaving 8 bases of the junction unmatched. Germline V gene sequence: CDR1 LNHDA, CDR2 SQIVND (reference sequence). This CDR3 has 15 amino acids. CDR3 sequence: CASRNGQGGGYGYTF. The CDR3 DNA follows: TGTGCCAGTAGGAACGGACAGGGGGGAGGCTATGGCTACACCTTC.

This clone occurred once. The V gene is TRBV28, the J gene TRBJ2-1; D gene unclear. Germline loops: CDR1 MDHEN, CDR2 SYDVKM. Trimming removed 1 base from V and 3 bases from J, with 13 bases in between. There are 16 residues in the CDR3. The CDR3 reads CASSLSQSLHYNEQFF. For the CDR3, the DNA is TGTGCCAGCAGTTTATCCCAGTCTCTGCACTACAATGAGCAGTTCTTC.

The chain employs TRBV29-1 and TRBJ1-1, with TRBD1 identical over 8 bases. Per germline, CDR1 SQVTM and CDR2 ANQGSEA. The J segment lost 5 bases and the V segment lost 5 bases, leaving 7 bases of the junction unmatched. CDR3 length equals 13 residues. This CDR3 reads CSVSRGRVTEAFF. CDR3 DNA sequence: TGCAGCGTTTCCAGGGGGCGGGTGACTGAAGCTTTCTTT.

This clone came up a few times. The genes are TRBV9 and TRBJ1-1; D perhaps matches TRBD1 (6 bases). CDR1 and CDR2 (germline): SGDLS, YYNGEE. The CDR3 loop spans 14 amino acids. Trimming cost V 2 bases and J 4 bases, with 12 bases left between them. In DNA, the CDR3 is TGTGCCAGCAGCGTGGGGGGGGCCACCACTGAAGCTTTCTTT. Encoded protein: CASSVGGATTEAFF.

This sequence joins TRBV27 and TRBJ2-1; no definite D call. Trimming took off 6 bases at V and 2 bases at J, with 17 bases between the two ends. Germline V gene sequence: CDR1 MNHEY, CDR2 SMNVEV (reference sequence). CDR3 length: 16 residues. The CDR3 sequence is CASSHPWRSTYNEQFF. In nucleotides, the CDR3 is TGTGCCAGCAGCCACCCATGGCGCTCTACCTACAATGAGCAGTTCTTC.

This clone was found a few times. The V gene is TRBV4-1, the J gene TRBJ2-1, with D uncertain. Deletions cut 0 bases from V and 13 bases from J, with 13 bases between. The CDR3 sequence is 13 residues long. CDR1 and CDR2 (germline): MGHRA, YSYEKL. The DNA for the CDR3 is TGCGCCAGCAGCCAAGATTTTCATAATGCCCAGTTCTTC. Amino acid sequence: CASSQDFHNAQFF.

The DNA for the CDR3 is TGTGCCATCAGTGAAAGGGGCGAACACTCTGGAAACACCATATATTTT. Its protein product is CAISERGEHSGNTIYF. The rearrangement joins TRBV10-3 to TRBJ1-3; maybe TRBD1 (5 bases). Germline CDR1 reads ENHRY; CDR2 reads SYGVKD. The V gene lost 3 bases and the J gene lost 0 bases, with 12 bases spanning the gap. The CDR3 runs 16 residues.

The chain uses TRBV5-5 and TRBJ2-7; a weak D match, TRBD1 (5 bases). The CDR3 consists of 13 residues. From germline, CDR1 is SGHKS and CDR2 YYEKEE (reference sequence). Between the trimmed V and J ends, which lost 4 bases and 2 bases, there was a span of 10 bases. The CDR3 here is CASSQEGAYEQYF. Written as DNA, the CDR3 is TGTGCCAGCAGCCAAGAAGGGGCCTACGAGCAGTACTTC.

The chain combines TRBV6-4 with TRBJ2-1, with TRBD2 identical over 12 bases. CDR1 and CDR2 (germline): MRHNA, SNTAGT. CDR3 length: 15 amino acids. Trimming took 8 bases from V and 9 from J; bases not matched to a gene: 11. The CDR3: CASRTRLAGAREQFF. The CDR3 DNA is TGTGCCAGCCGTACGAGACTAGCGGGAGCTCGTGAGCAGTTCTTC.

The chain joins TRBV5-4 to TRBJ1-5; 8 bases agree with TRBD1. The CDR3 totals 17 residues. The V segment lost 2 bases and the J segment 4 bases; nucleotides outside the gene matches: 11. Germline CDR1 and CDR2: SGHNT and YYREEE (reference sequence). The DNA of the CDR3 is TGTGCCAGCAGCTTTAGCTTAGGGACAGGAGATAATCAGCCCCAGCATTTT. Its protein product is CASSFSLGTGDNQPQHF.

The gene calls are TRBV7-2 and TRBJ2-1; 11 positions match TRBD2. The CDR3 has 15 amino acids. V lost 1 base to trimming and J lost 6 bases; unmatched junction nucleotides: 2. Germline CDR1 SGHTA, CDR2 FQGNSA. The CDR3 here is CASSLVLAGGNEQFF. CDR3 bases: TGTGCCAGCAGCTTAGTCCTAGCGGGAGGCAATGAGCAGTTCTTC. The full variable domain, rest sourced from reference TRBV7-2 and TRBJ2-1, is GAGVSQSPSNKVTEKGKDVELRCDPISGHTALYWYRQSLGQGLEFLIYFQGNSAPDKSGLPSDRFSAERTGGSVSTLTIQRTQQEDSAVYLCASSLVLAGGNEQFFGPGTRLTVL.

CDR3 sequence reads: CASSIEALAWANSGANVLTF. CDR3 DNA: TGTGCCAGTAGTATAGAGGCTTTAGCTTGGGCCAACTCTGGGGCCAACGTCCTGACTTTC. This sequence joins TRBV19 and TRBJ2-6; D is unresolved. CDR1 and CDR2 (germline): LNHDA, SQIVND (reference sequence). V was pared by 0 bases and J by 0 bases, with 18 bases between. This CDR3 comprises 20 residues.

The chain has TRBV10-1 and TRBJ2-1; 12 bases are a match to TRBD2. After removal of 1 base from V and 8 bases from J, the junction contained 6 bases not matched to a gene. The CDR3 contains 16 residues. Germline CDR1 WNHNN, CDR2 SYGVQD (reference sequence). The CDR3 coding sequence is TGCGCCAGCAGTGAGTGGACGGCTAGCGGGAGGGATGAGCAGTTCTTC. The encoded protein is CASSEWTASGRDEQFF.